Listed here are 27 T cell receptor beta chains from one sample, sequenced in a study of regulatory and conventional T cells in RAG deficiency. This table comes from immunoSEQ multiplex PCR, and its TCRdb copy is limited to in-frame clones, with some not included. The sample includes about 46,000 clones, around 89% of them seen just once. Blood CD4+ CD25-low CD127-high conventional T cells supplied the genomic DNA template. The same sample was also used in a study of regulatory T cells. Per that study: The PCR used 52 TRBV and 13 TRBJ primers.

Sequenced input: CD4+ effector T cells sorted from blood. Receptors were obtained from a human donor in good health.

This chain links TRBV28 with TRBJ1-1; D is unclear. Looked up from germline, CDR1 is MDHEN and CDR2 is SYDVKM. V shed 7 bases and J shed 11 bases, with 17 bases lying between them. The CDR3 covers 12 residues. In nucleotides, the CDR3 is TGTGCCAGCACTATTGGGTCAGTTGTGGCTTTCTTT. Protein product: CASTIGSVVAFF. The full variable domain, its missing parts supplied by reference TRBV28 and TRBJ1-1, is DVKVTQSSRYLVKRTGEKVFLECVQDMDHENMFWYRQDPGLGLRLIYFSYDVKMKEKGDIPEGYSVSREKKERFSLILESASTNQTSMYLCASTIGSVVAFFGQGTRLTVV.

The genes are TRBV28 and TRBJ1-4, with D uncertain. Trimming removed 5 bases at V and 8 bases at J, with 12 bases between. The CDR3 loop spans 13 amino acids. The germline V gene encodes CDR1 MDHEN and CDR2 SYDVKM. The CDR3 bases are TGTGCCAGCAGTACGGTAGATCGGGAAAAACTGTTTTTT. Protein: CASSTVDREKLFF.

The V and J genes are TRBV6-5 and TRBJ1-1; D is unresolved. The CDR3 is 14 amino acids. CDR1 and CDR2 (germline): MNHEY, SVGAGI. The ends were cut back, 6 bases at V and 7 bases at J, with 18 bases in the middle. CDR3 DNA sequence: TGTGCCAGCAGCTTCAGACAATTTGGGATTGAAGCTTTCTTT. Protein product: CASSFRQFGIEAFF.

The chain combines TRBV9 with TRBJ2-2; D call uncertain. Germline CDR1 is SGDLS and CDR2 is YYNGEE. The V end was cut by 4 bases, the J end by 6 bases, with 7 bases between. CDR3 length: 12 amino acids. The CDR3 loop reads CASSLSAGELFF. Written as DNA, the CDR3 is TGTGCCAGCAGCCTTAGTGCCGGGGAGCTGTTTTTT.

The chain employs TRBV19 and TRBJ2-2; possibly TRBD1 for D (6 bases). The CDR3 loop spans 15 amino acids. CDR1 is LNHDA, CDR2 SQIVND, per germline (reference sequence). Trimming took 8 bases from V and 1 from J, leaving 14 bases between them. The CDR3 sequence is CASSDRRRNTGELFF. The CDR3 DNA reads as TGTGCCAGTTCTGACAGGAGGCGGAACACCGGGGAGCTGTTTTTT. Filled out from reference TRBV19 and TRBJ2-2, the complete variable domain reads DGGITQSPKYLFRKEGQNVTLSCEQNLNHDAMYWYRQDPGQGLRLIYYSQIVNDFQKGDIAEGYSVSREKKESFPLTVTSAQKNPTAFYLCASSDRRRNTGELFFGEGSRLTVL.

This clone was seen only once. The rearrangement links TRBV6-5 to TRBJ2-1, with TRBD1 matching 8 bases. Trimming cost V 6 bases and J 2 bases; bases outside gene matches: 6. Germline V gene lookup returns CDR1 MNHEY and CDR2 SVGAGI. This CDR3 has 15 residues. The CDR3 bases are TGTGCCAGCAGCCCTCTGGACAGGGCCTACAATGAGCAGTTCTTC. It yields the protein CASSPLDRAYNEQFF.

This clone was picked up one time. This sequence joins TRBV7-6 and TRBJ1-3, with D perhaps matching TRBD1 (6 bases). The V end was cut by 4 bases, the J end by 8 bases, with 18 bases between. Germline values: CDR1 SGHVS, CDR2 FNYEAQ. This CDR3 spans 15 amino acids. In DNA, the CDR3 is TGTGCCAGCAGCTCCCTCACAGGGAGTAGGGACACCATATATTTT. Encoded protein: CASSSLTGSRDTIYF.

The chain is built from TRBV5-1 and TRBJ2-5, with 7 bases lining up with TRBD1. TRBJ2-7 matches the DNA end more closely, so the J call is doubtful. This CDR3 region has 14 residues. From germline, CDR1 is SGHRS and CDR2 YFSETQ. CDR3 protein: CASSAYRDSYEQYF. In DNA form, the CDR3 reads TGCGCCAGCAGCGCTTACCGGGACAGCTACGAGCAGTACTTC.

This clone was seen a single time. This rearrangement joins TRBV6-1 to TRBJ2-7; no reliable D call. The length of the CDR3 is 11 residues. Germline V gene data show CDR1 as MNHNS and CDR2 as SASEGT. With 3 bases removed from V and 3 bases from J, the gap between germline ends came to 3 bases. The CDR3 nucleotides are TGTGCCAGCAGTGACCGCTACGAGCAGTACTTC. Encoded protein: CASSDRYEQYF.

The chain combines TRBV9 with TRBJ1-1; 9 bases line up with TRBD1. The germline CDR1 and CDR2 sequences are SGDLS and YYNGEE. CDR3 size: 17 residues. V lost 3 bases to trimming and J lost 0 bases; unmatched junction nucleotides: 9. CDR3 sequence: CASSAPPGQGLNTEAFF. The CDR3, as DNA: TGTGCCAGCAGCGCACCACCGGGACAGGGTTTGAACACTGAAGCTTTCTTT. The whole variable domain, remainder taken from reference TRBV9 and TRBJ1-1, is DSGVTQTPKHLITATGQRVTLRCSPRSGDLSVYWYQQSLDQGLQFLIQYYNGEERAKGNILERFSAQQFPDLHSELNLSSLELGDSALYFCASSAPPGQGLNTEAFFGQGTRLTVV.

This clone was seen a handful of times. DNA of the CDR3: TGTGCCAGTGGAGGGGCAGGGGATGGGGAGACCCAGTACTTC. As protein: CASGGAGDGETQYF. The chain employs TRBV6-1 and TRBJ2-5; D possibly matches TRBD1 or TRBD2 (6 bases each). The CDR3 length is 14 residues. The germline CDR1 and CDR2 sequences are MNHNS and SASEGT. V was cut by 9 bases and J by 5 bases, with 19 bases left in between.

This clone was detected once. V usage is TRBV28 and J usage is TRBJ2-7, with a tentative D call TRBD1 (5 bases). CDR1 and CDR2 from the germline V gene are MDHEN and SYDVKM. The CDR3 loop spans 12 amino acids. The V end was cut by 7 bases, the J end by 2 bases, with 9 bases between. The CDR3: CASTSGPYEQYF. The CDR3 DNA reads as TGTGCCAGCACCTCAGGGCCCTACGAGCAGTACTTC.

The chain links TRBV29-1 to TRBJ2-1, with D unclear. Germline CDR1 SQVTM, CDR2 ANQGSEA. Trimming removed 6 bases at V and 7 bases at J, with 16 bases between. The CDR3 length is 13 residues. This CDR3 is CSVVILEENEQFF. CDR3 nucleotides: TGCAGCGTCGTAATCTTGGAAGAAAATGAGCAGTTCTTC.

This clone was picked up one time. This chain connects TRBV11-2 to TRBJ2-7, with a possible D match to TRBD1 (6 bases). Looked up from germline, CDR1 is SGHAT and CDR2 is FQNNGV. There are 16 residues in the CDR3. Trimming left V 1 base short and J 0 bases short, with 13 bases between. CDR3 DNA: TGTGCCAGCAGCTTAGGTCGAGGGACATACTCCTACGAGCAGTACTTC. It specifies CASSLGRGTYSYEQYF.

V gene TRBV18 combines with J gene TRBJ2-7; tentatively, D is TRBD2 (6 bases). The J call may be mistaken, given a closer DNA end match to TRBJ2-5. This CDR3 comprises 14 residues. CDR1 is KGHSH, CDR2 LQKENI, per germline. This CDR3 reads CASSPLGGEETQYF. In DNA form, the CDR3 reads TGTGCCAGCTCACCATTGGGGGGTGAAGAGACCCAGTACTTC.

V and J are TRBV7-9 and TRBJ2-3, with 7 bases lining up with TRBD2. The CDR3 totals 14 residues. J was trimmed by 4 bases and V by 2 bases; bases with no gene match: 3. The V gene's germline CDR1 is SEHNR and CDR2 FQNEAQ (reference sequence). For the CDR3, the DNA is TGTGCCAGCAGCTTATCTAGCGGCTCAGATACGCAGTATTTT. Translated: CASSLSSGSDTQYF. Together with reference TRBV7-9 and TRBJ2-3, the CDR3 gives the full variable domain: DTGVSQNPRHKITKRGQNVTFRCDPISEHNRLYWYRQTLGQGPEFLTYFQNEAQLEKSRLLSDRFSAERPKGSFSTLEIQRTEQGDSAMYLCASSLSSGSDTQYFGPGTRLTVL.

This clone has just one count. The J gene is TRBJ1-2, the V gene TRBV19; a weak D match, TRBD1 (5 bases). Trimming cost V 6 bases and J 5 bases, with 22 bases left between them. The CDR3 is 16 residues long. In germline, CDR1 is LNHDA, CDR2 SQIVND (reference sequence). The CDR3 spells CASRPQGVAAVYGYTF. In nucleotides, the CDR3 is TGTGCCAGTAGACCTCAGGGTGTGGCAGCCGTATATGGCTACACCTTC.

The rearrangement joins TRBV27 to TRBJ1-4, with a possible D match to TRBD1 (6 bases). Trimming pared 6 bases from V and 8 bases from J, leaving 22 bases between. The CDR3 covers 16 residues. CDR1 is MNHEY and CDR2 is SMNVEV in the germline V gene (reference sequence). The CDR3 loop reads CASSSEVGQRYEKLFF. Here the CDR3 DNA reads TGTGCCAGCAGCTCTGAAGTCGGACAGCGATACGAAAAACTGTTTTTT. Filled out from reference TRBV27 and TRBJ1-4, the complete variable domain reads EAQVTQNPRYLITVTGKKLTVTCSQNMNHEYMSWYRQDPGLGLRQIYYSMNVEVTDKGDVPEGYKVSRKEKRNFPLILESPSPNQTSLYFCASSSEVGQRYEKLFFGSGTQLSVL.

V and J are TRBV6-5 and TRBJ1-5; D is unresolved. Trimming stripped 5 bases from V and 3 bases from J, with 11 bases between. The CDR3 loop spans 14 amino acids. Germline-derived CDR1 and CDR2 are MNHEY and SVGAGI. The CDR3, as DNA: TGTGCCAGCAGTCCTCGCAGGTTCAATCAGCCCCAGCATTTT. It yields the protein CASSPRRFNQPQHF.

The V and J genes are TRBV25-1 and TRBJ2-5; 12 nucleotides line up with TRBD1. The J segment lost 5 bases and the V segment lost 7 bases, leaving 5 bases of the junction unmatched. This CDR3 has 14 amino acids. CDR1 is MGHDK, CDR2 SYGVNS, per germline. The CDR3 is CASIGDRGLETQYF. In nucleotides, the CDR3 is TGTGCCAGCATTGGGGACAGGGGGCTTGAGACCCAGTACTTC.

This chain uses TRBV5-4 with TRBJ2-1; D is possibly TRBD1 (6 bases). The CDR3 is 13 amino acids. CDR1 and CDR2 from the germline V gene are SGHNT and YYREEE (reference sequence). With 7 bases removed from V and 5 bases from J, the gap between germline ends came to 13 bases. The CDR3 nucleotides read TGTGCCAGCGGCTCAGGGGTCAACAATGAGCAGTTCTTC. This codes for CASGSGVNNEQFF.

V usage is TRBV11-3 and J usage is TRBJ2-7; D gene uncertain. The CDR3 loop spans 13 amino acids. Trimming left V 0 bases short and J 4 bases short, with 7 bases between. Germline loops: CDR1 SGHNT, CDR2 YENEEA. CDR3 amino acids: CASSLDGGYEQYF. CDR3 in DNA: TGTGCCAGCAGCTTAGATGGCGGTTACGAGCAGTACTTC. The full variable domain, with the rest looked up from reference TRBV11-3 and TRBJ2-7, is EAGVVQSPRYKIIEKKQPVAFWCNPISGHNTLYWYLQNLGQGPELLIRYENEEAVDDSQLPKDRFSAERLKGVDSTLKIQPAELGDSAVYLCASSLDGGYEQYFGPGTRLTVT.

Of note for this clone: This specimen includes other DNA sequences encoding the same CDR3. This sequence joins TRBV5-6 and TRBJ1-2; D is unresolved. CDR3 length: 15 amino acids. Germline V CDR1 and CDR2: SGHDT, YYEEEE. Trimming pared 0 bases from V and 1 base from J, leaving 10 bases between. CDR3 region: CASSLVMDFNYGYTF. CDR3 DNA sequence: TGTGCCAGCAGCTTGGTCATGGATTTTAACTATGGCTACACCTTC.

The CDR3 is CASSQDSRTRGAFF. As DNA, the CDR3 is TGTGCCAGCAGCCAAGATTCTAGGACCCGGGGAGCTTTCTTT. V gene TRBV14 combines with J gene TRBJ1-1; D is unclear. The CDR3 totals 14 residues. Between the trimmed V and J ends, which lost 0 bases and 10 bases, there was a span of 15 bases. The germline V gene has CDR1 SGHDN and CDR2 FVKESK.

About this clone itself: At one end the junction does not follow the germline gene, possibly because of a read error. The V and J genes are TRBV7-7 and TRBJ1-5, with 8 bases fitting TRBD1. The CDR3 is 18 amino acids. Germline CDR1 reads SSHAT; CDR2 reads FNYEAQ (reference sequence). The CDR3 coding sequence is TGTGCTAGCAGCCCATCAGACAGGGGATCTTTCCCTTATCAGCCCCAGCATTTT. It yields the protein CASSPSDRGSFPYQPQHF. Combining the CDR3 with reference TRBV7-7 and TRBJ1-5 gives the whole variable domain GAGVSQSPRYKVTKRGQDVTLRCDPISSHATLYWYQQALGQGPEFLTYFNYEAQPDKSGLPSDRFSAERPEGSISTLTIQRTEQRDSAMYRCASSPSDRGSFPYQPQHFGDGTRLSIL.

The V gene is TRBV18, the J gene TRBJ1-5; D not resolved. The germline gives CDR1 KGHSH, CDR2 LQKENI. V shed 5 bases and J shed 6 bases, with 20 bases lying between them. This CDR3 region has 16 residues. In DNA form, the CDR3 reads TGTGCCAGCTCATCAACGGCCTCAGTTGGGGTTCAGCCCCAGCATTTT. Translating gives CASSSTASVGVQPQHF.

The rearrangement links TRBV27 to TRBJ1-1; tentatively, D is TRBD1 (5 bases). Per the germline V gene, CDR1 is MNHEY and CDR2 is SMNVEV (reference sequence). Deletions cut 4 bases from V and 4 bases from J, with 16 bases between. The CDR3 has 15 residues. The DNA for the CDR3 is TGTGCCAGCAGTTCCGGCCAGGGAACGGTCACTGAAGCTTTCTTT. Protein sequence: CASSSGQGTVTEAFF.